This T cell receptor beta chain appears in the sequencing data of a study of shared T cell receptors in the human thymus. TCRdb's table, derived via immunoSEQ multiplex PCR, lists solely in-frame clones and lacks some. Of 700,000 to 750,000 clones in the sample, 80% to 90% were seen once. The length of the CDR3 is 18 residues. Between the trimmed V and J ends, which lost 0 bases and 4 bases, there was a span of 21 bases. Looked up from germline, CDR1 is LGHNA and CDR2 is YSLEER. The same sample was also studied in work on human thymus T cells. From that second work: V and J genes seemed to be used with bias in thymic and blood repertoires.

This chain links TRBV4-3 with TRBJ1-2; tentative D call: TRBD1 (5 bases). The sequenced sample was thymocytes. The receptor was isolated from a girl under three years old with a congenital heart defect. DNA of the CDR3: TGCGCCAGCAGCCAAGAAATGGACGGACACATTAGGGGCTATGGCTACACCTTC. This translates into CASSQEMDGHIRGYGYTF.